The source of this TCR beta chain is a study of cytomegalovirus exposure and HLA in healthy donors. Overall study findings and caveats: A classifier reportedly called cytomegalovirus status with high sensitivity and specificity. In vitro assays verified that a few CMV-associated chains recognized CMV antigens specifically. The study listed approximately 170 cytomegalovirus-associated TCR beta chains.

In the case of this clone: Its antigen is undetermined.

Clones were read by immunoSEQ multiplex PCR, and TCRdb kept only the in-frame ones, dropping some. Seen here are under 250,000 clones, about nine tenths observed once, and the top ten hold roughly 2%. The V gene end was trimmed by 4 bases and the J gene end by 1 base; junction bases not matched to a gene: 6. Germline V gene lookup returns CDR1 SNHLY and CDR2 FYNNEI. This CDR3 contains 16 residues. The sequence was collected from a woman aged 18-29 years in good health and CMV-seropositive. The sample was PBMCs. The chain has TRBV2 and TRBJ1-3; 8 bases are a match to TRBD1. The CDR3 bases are TGTGCCAGCAGTGCGGCAGGGGGCCTTTCTGGAAACACCATATATTTT. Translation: CASSAAGGLSGNTIYF.